One and the same sample provided the 29 T cell receptor beta chains below, sequenced in a study of blood T cell repertoires in COVID-19. Libraries were prepared by immunoSEQ multiplex PCR; TCRdb keeps only in-frame clonotypes and omits some of them. The sample has about 68,000 clones, around 85% seen once. The specimen sequenced was peripheral blood. The receptors shown here come from a middle-aged man with acute or convalescent COVID-19.

This clone was observed many times. V is TRBV29-1 and J is TRBJ2-7; D perhaps matches TRBD1 (6 bases). V was shortened by 2 bases and J by 3 bases, with 8 bases between the two germline ends. This CDR3 has 12 residues. The germline gives CDR1 SQVTM, CDR2 ANQGSEA. The CDR3 loop reads CSVERDNYEQYF. The CDR3 bases are TGCAGCGTTGAAAGGGACAACTACGAGCAGTACTTC.

The rearrangement uses TRBV7-8 and TRBJ1-4; 9 nucleotides line up with TRBD1. The germline CDR1 and CDR2 sequences are SGHVS and FQNEAQ. The trim removed 2 bases at V and 7 bases at J, leaving 5 bases unmatched. This CDR3 has 15 residues. CDR3 DNA: TGTGCCAGCAGCTTAAACAGGGGGCGCGGTGAAAAACTGTTTTTT. Protein: CASSLNRGRGEKLFF.

In this sample, this clone turned up once. The rearrangement joins TRBV5-6 to TRBJ2-3; 9 nucleotides line up with TRBD1. The trim removed 2 bases at V and 3 bases at J, leaving 4 bases unmatched. This CDR3 is built from 15 residues. The germline CDR1 and CDR2 sequences are SGHDT and YYEEEE. DNA of the CDR3: TGTGCCAGCAGCTTTACAGGGGGCGGAACAGATACGCAGTATTTT. Encoded protein: CASSFTGGGTDTQYF.

This clone was picked up a small number of times. This chain joins TRBV2 and TRBJ2-2; TRBD1 matches 8 bases. In germline, CDR1 is SNHLY, CDR2 FYNNEI. V shed 8 bases and J 6 bases; nucleotides not matched to a gene: 8. This CDR3 contains 14 residues. CDR3 amino acids: CASQKTGAAGELFF. DNA for the CDR3: TGTGCCAGCCAAAAGACAGGGGCGGCCGGGGAGCTGTTTTTT.

The CDR3: CASSEGLAGPGELFF. In nucleotides, the CDR3 is TGTGCCAGCAGTGAGGGACTAGCGGGTCCCGGGGAGCTGTTTTTT. This chain uses TRBV6-4 with TRBJ2-2, with TRBD2 identical over 12 bases. Germline V lookup: CDR1 MRHNA, CDR2 SNTAGT. The CDR3 consists of 15 residues. V dropped 3 bases and J dropped 6; count of bases not matched to a gene: 2.

The gene calls are TRBV28 and TRBJ2-7; TRBD1 matches 11 bases. V dropped 7 bases and J dropped 3; count of bases not matched to a gene: 5. From germline, CDR1 is MDHEN and CDR2 SYDVKM. The CDR3 runs 14 residues. The DNA for the CDR3 is TGTGCCAGCACCACCGGGACAGGGGGCTACGAGCAGTACTTC. Protein sequence: CASTTGTGGYEQYF.

The chain recombines TRBV20-1 with TRBJ2-3, with D possibly matching TRBD1 (5 bases). Trimming stripped 3 bases from V and 2 bases from J, with 15 bases between. The germline V gene has CDR1 DFQATT and CDR2 SNEGSKA (reference sequence). The CDR3 runs 15 residues. CDR3 in amino acids: CSASSRQTNTDTQYF. The CDR3 region has the DNA TGCAGTGCTAGTTCCCGACAGACAAACACAGATACGCAGTATTTT.

The chain couples TRBV7-3 to TRBJ2-3, with D possibly TRBD1 on 6 matching bases. Germline CDR1 and CDR2: SGHTA and FQGTGA. Trimming removed 8 bases from V and 6 bases from J, with 15 bases in between. There are 13 residues in the CDR3. The CDR3 nucleotides read TGTGCCAGCCGTGAAGGGGGACGGGATACGCAGTATTTT. Protein: CASREGGRDTQYF.

This clone occurred a few times. The chain links TRBV9 to TRBJ1-1; D perhaps matches TRBD1 (6 bases). Germline lookup yields CDR1 SGDLS and CDR2 YYNGEE. The CDR3 covers 17 residues. V was clipped by 0 bases and J by 1 base, with 16 bases between them. DNA for the CDR3: TGTGCCAGCAGCGTAGGGATCTCGGGACACAAGAACACTGAAGCTTTCTTT. Its translation: CASSVGISGHKNTEAFF.

V is TRBV6-5 and J is TRBJ1-5; D is ambiguous. Trimming cost V 8 bases and J 0 bases, with 14 bases left between them. The CDR3 extends over 15 amino acids. CDR1 is MNHEY, CDR2 SVGAGI, per germline. The CDR3 DNA is TGTGCCAGCGGGGAGCAGGTCCTTAGCAATCAGCCCCAGCATTTT. Translating it yields CASGEQVLSNQPQHF.

This clone was detected only once. The chain employs TRBV11-2 and TRBJ2-1; 9 bases match TRBD1. V lost 6 bases, J lost 3 bases, and 6 bases stayed unmatched. The CDR3 covers 15 residues. Germline values: CDR1 SGHAT, CDR2 FQNNGV. The CDR3 region has the DNA TGTGCCAGCAGTTTTGGACAGGGGAACTACAATGAGCAGTTCTTC. Translated, it gives CASSFGQGNYNEQFF.

This chain links TRBV7-3 with TRBJ2-5; a weak D match, TRBD2 (6 bases). The CDR3 length is 13 residues. The ends were cut back, 5 bases at V and 5 bases at J, with 12 bases in the middle. Germline V CDR1 and CDR2: SGHTA, FQGTGA. Here the CDR3 reads CASSRGAGETQYF. The DNA of the CDR3 is TGTGCCAGCAGCCGCGGGGCGGGGGAGACCCAGTACTTC. The full variable domain, in which reference TRBV7-3 and TRBJ2-5 provide the parts outside the CDR3, is GAGVSQTPSNKVTEKGKYVELRCDPISGHTALYWYRQSLGQGPEFLIYFQGTGAADDSGLPNDRFFAVRPEGSVSTLKIQRTERGDSAVYLCASSRGAGETQYFGPGTRLLVL.

This clone is labeled medium-sized (0.01 to 0.1%). The chain uses TRBV19 and TRBJ1-1; 7 nucleotides align to TRBD1. V lost 6 bases and J lost 1; bases outside the gene matches: 5. The CDR3 has 14 residues. Germline V gene sequence: CDR1 LNHDA, CDR2 SQIVND (reference sequence). As DNA, the CDR3 is TGTGCCAGTAGACACCCAGGGGGGAACACTGAAGCTTTCTTT. Protein: CASRHPGGNTEAFF.

V and J are TRBV7-8 and TRBJ2-1; D possibly corresponds to TRBD2 (6 bases). The CDR3 is 13 amino acids. Looked up from germline, CDR1 is SGHVS and CDR2 is FQNEAQ. Between the trimmed V and J ends, which lost 7 bases and 8 bases, there was a span of 15 bases. The CDR3 loop reads CASTGGTVYEQFF. Written as DNA, the CDR3 is TGTGCCAGCACTGGGGGGACGGTTTATGAGCAGTTCTTC.

This rearrangement joins TRBV10-1 to TRBJ2-2; the D is unclear. This CDR3 is 12 amino acids long. The germline V gene encodes CDR1 WNHNN and CDR2 SYGVQD (reference sequence). The ends were cut back, 3 bases at V and 5 bases at J, with 4 bases in the middle. CDR3 bases: TGCGCCAGCAGTGATAGAACCGGGGAGCTGTTTTTT. Its translation is CASSDRTGELFF.

The gene calls are TRBV5-1 and TRBJ1-4; TRBD1 matches 10 bases. There are 14 residues in the CDR3. Germline lookup yields CDR1 SGHRS and CDR2 YFSETQ. V gave up 4 bases and J gave up 6 bases; unmatched junction bases: 3. CDR3 residues: CASSGGTGDEKLFF. CDR3 in DNA: TGCGCCAGCAGCGGCGGGACAGGGGATGAAAAACTGTTTTTT.

This chain joins TRBV5-1 and TRBJ2-5; 7 bases fit TRBD1. Trimming removed 4 bases from V and 3 bases from J; junction bases left unmatched: 6. The CDR3 runs 14 residues. CDR1 is SGHRS, CDR2 YFSETQ, per germline. CDR3 in amino acids: CASSPGQLEETQYF. CDR3 coding DNA: TGCGCCAGCAGCCCGGGACAGCTAGAAGAGACCCAGTACTTC.

This chain uses TRBV7-2 with TRBJ2-5; tentatively, D is TRBD2 (5 bases). V shed 5 bases and J shed 1 base, with 14 bases lying between them. The CDR3 has 15 amino acids. The germline gives CDR1 SGHTA, CDR2 FQGNSA. For the CDR3, the DNA is TGTGCCAGCAGCCGCCGGGGAGCCCGCCAAGAGACCCAGTACTTC. The encoded protein is CASSRRGARQETQYF.

This clone was picked up one time. The V and J genes are TRBV7-9 and TRBJ1-1; TRBD1 matches at 10 bases. This CDR3 contains 14 residues. Looked up from germline, CDR1 is SEHNR and CDR2 is FQNEAQ (reference sequence). With 5 bases clipped from V and 1 base from J, the junction kept 1 base outside the gene matches. CDR3 sequence: CASSRTGGNTEAFF. For the CDR3, the DNA is TGTGCCAGCAGCCGGACAGGGGGGAACACTGAAGCTTTCTTT.

V and J are TRBV3-1 (or the pseudogene TRBV3-2) and TRBJ1-1, with a possible D match to TRBD1 (5 bases). The CDR3 covers 14 residues. Trimming cost V 4 bases and J 3 bases, with 12 bases left between them. Germline loops: CDR1 LGHDT, CDR2 YNNKEL (reference sequence). The CDR3 DNA reads as TGTGCCAGCAGCCGTAGCGGGGGGGACACTGAAGCTTTCTTT. Its protein product is CASSRSGGDTEAFF.

The rearrangement links TRBV5-1 to TRBJ1-4; possibly TRBD1 for D (5 bases). V was trimmed by 7 bases and J by 0 bases, leaving 13 bases between them. Per the germline V gene, CDR1 is SGHRS and CDR2 is YFSETQ. The CDR3 loop spans 15 amino acids. The CDR3 DNA is TGCGCCAGCCGGGGAGGACATGCAACTAATGAAAAACTGTTTTTT. As protein: CASRGGHATNEKLFF.

Here the CDR3 DNA reads TGTGCCACCCGTCGCGGGACAGATTCACCCCTCCACTTT. This encodes CATRRGTDSPLHF. V and J are TRBV7-8 and TRBJ1-6; 7 bases fit TRBD1. Per the germline V gene, CDR1 is SGHVS and CDR2 is FQNEAQ. The CDR3 length is 13 residues. With 10 bases clipped from V and 8 bases from J, the junction kept 8 bases outside the gene matches.

V is TRBV5-1 and J is TRBJ2-3; 8 bases match TRBD1. CDR1 is SGHRS and CDR2 is YFSETQ in the germline V gene. This CDR3 region has 15 residues. After removal of 4 bases from V and 1 base from J, the junction contained 5 bases not matched to a gene. The CDR3 reads CASSTRTGRTDTQYF. The CDR3 DNA reads TGCGCCAGCAGCACCCGGACAGGGCGCACAGATACGCAGTATTTT.

This clone occurred a few times. The chain has TRBV6-5 and TRBJ1-2; TRBD1 aligns across 7 bases. Germline CDR1 MNHEY, CDR2 SVGAGI. This CDR3 is 14 amino acids long. The V segment lost 6 bases and the J segment 4 bases; nucleotides outside the gene matches: 8. CDR3 nucleotides: TGTGCCAGCAGCGACGGACAGGCCTCCTATGGCTACACCTTC. Translation: CASSDGQASYGYTF.

V usage is TRBV3-1 (or the pseudogene TRBV3-2) and J usage is TRBJ2-1; TRBD2 matches at 14 bases. Germline assignment: CDR1 LGHDT and CDR2 YNNKEL (reference sequence). CDR3 length: 15 residues. Losses at the gene ends were 5 bases for V and 7 bases for J; bases not matched to a gene: 4. CDR3 region: CASSATSGGANEQFF. The CDR3, as DNA: TGTGCCAGCAGCGCGACTAGCGGGGGGGCAAATGAGCAGTTCTTC.

The genes are TRBV10-1 and TRBJ2-2; TRBD2 matches at 10 bases. V lost 3 bases and J lost 4; bases outside the gene matches: 8. The CDR3 sequence is 17 residues long. Germline assignment: CDR1 WNHNN and CDR2 SYGVQD (reference sequence). DNA for the CDR3: TGCGCCAGCAGTGACCCTTCTAGCGGGGGCGGCACCGGGGAGCTGTTTTTT. The encoded protein is CASSDPSSGGGTGELFF.

V gene TRBV5-1 combines with J gene TRBJ2-7, with TRBD1 matching 10 bases. Trimming removed 3 bases from V and 4 bases from J; junction bases left unmatched: 4. Germline lookup yields CDR1 SGHRS and CDR2 YFSETQ. The CDR3 length is 14 residues. The CDR3 reads CASSSGTGDYEQYF. The CDR3 bases are TGCGCCAGCAGCTCCGGGACAGGGGATTACGAGCAGTACTTC.

The rearrangement links TRBV6-5 to TRBJ2-7, with 9 nucleotides matching TRBD1. V shed 6 bases and J 0 bases; nucleotides not matched to a gene: 6. Germline CDR1 MNHEY, CDR2 SVGAGI. This CDR3 has 15 amino acids. CDR3 residues: CASSSGTGSSYEQYF. CDR3 DNA sequence: TGTGCCAGCAGCTCCGGGACAGGGAGCTCCTACGAGCAGTACTTC.

The V and J genes are TRBV11-3 and TRBJ2-7, with TRBD2 matching over 11 bases. The germline V gene encodes CDR1 SGHNT and CDR2 YENEEA. J was trimmed by 0 bases and V by 5 bases; bases with no gene match: 3. This CDR3 is built from 15 residues. The CDR3 DNA reads TGTGCCAGCAGCATAACTAGCGGGGGCTCCTACGAGCAGTACTTC. It yields the protein CASSITSGGSYEQYF. The full variable domain, its missing parts supplied by reference TRBV11-3 and TRBJ2-7, is EAGVVQSPRYKIIEKKQPVAFWCNPISGHNTLYWYLQNLGQGPELLIRYENEEAVDDSQLPKDRFSAERLKGVDSTLKIQPAELGDSAVYLCASSITSGGSYEQYFGPGTRLTVT.